This TCR beta chain was identified during a study of technical replicates of blood from several donors. J lost 5 bases, V lost 8 bases, and 7 bases had no gene match. The CDR3 extends over 13 amino acids. CDR1 and CDR2 from the germline V gene are SNHLY and FYNNEI. TCRdb's copy holds only in-frame clones and misses some; the assay was immunoSEQ multiplex PCR. There are more than 65,000 clones in the sample; about nine tenths occur only once, and under 0.5% lies in the top ten. The sequenced sample consisted of T cells isolated from PBMCs. The origin of this receptor is a human donor in good health. The V and J genes are TRBV2 and TRBJ2-7, with 9 bases that match TRBD2. The CDR3 is CASPASGADEQYF. The CDR3, as DNA: TGTGCCAGCCCGGCTAGCGGGGCGGACGAGCAGTACTTC. The full variable domain, rest sourced from reference TRBV2 and TRBJ2-7, is EPEVTQTPSHQVTQMGQEVILRCVPISNHLYFYWYRQILGQKVEFLVSFYNNEISEKSEIFDDQFSVERPDGSNFTLKIRSTKLEDSAMYFCASPASGADEQYFGPGTRLTVT.